The TCR beta chain under discussion was sequenced for a study of T cell responses to AZD1222 COVID-19 vaccine. Study conclusions and caveats: Seropositive at baseline were only six AZD1222 recipients.

The V end was cut by 0 bases, the J end by 1 base, with 9 bases between. Looked up from germline, CDR1 is PRHDT and CDR2 is FYEKMQ (reference sequence). This CDR3 contains 15 residues. Repertoires were generated with immunoSEQ multiplex PCR, while TCRdb's copy carries only in-frame clones and drops some. The sample includes around 140,000 clones, 75% to 95% of them seen just once. As to this clone: Its antigen is not known.

The sample in question was peripheral blood, obtained 28 days after the second dose of the MenACWY control vaccine. The sequence came from an adult who received the MenACWY meningococcal vaccine as a control. The chain carries TRBV13 and TRBJ1-1; D remains unclear. The CDR3 reads CASSLGEVWNTEAFF. In DNA form, the CDR3 reads TGTGCCAGCAGCTTAGGCGAAGTCTGGAACACTGAAGCTTTCTTT.